The 31 T cell receptor beta chains below were found in one sample sequenced in a study of neurological immune-mediated disorders. MiXCR, applied by TCRdb to the 5' RACE reads, yields one record per CDR3 protein. Counted here are about 71,000 distinct CDR3 sequences, less than 5.5% occurring once; the ten biggest clones make up under 7.5%. Sequences were obtained from PBMCs. The receptors here all came from a man aged 25 to 45 with multiple sclerosis.

This clonotype was picked up many times. The rearrangement joins TRBV12-3 or TRBV12-4 to TRBJ1-1; D ambiguous. V was clipped by 6 bases and J by 3 bases, with 11 bases between them. The CDR3 length is 13 residues. CDR3 amino acids: CASRGTEYTEAFF. In DNA, the CDR3 is TGTGCCAGCAGGGGCACGGAGTACACTGAAGCTTTCTTT.

This clonotype was detected many times. The chain links TRBV12-3 or TRBV12-4 to TRBJ1-6; unclear D gene. The CDR3 is 13 residues long. V was clipped by 2 bases and J by 8 bases, with 7 bases between them. The CDR3, as DNA: TGTGCCAGCAGTTTATGGGGAGATTCACCCCTCCACTTT. Its translation is CASSLWGDSPLHF.

This clonotype was seen ten or more times. The rearrangement links TRBV5-1 to TRBJ2-3; a weak D match, TRBD1 (6 bases). Germline V lookup: CDR1 SGHRS, CDR2 YFSETQ. The CDR3 spans 15 residues. The V end lost 7 bases, the J end lost 1 base, and 16 bases lay between the germline ends. CDR3 sequence reads: CASRTFTGRTDTQYF. In DNA form, the CDR3 reads TGCGCCAGCCGAACCTTCACAGGGCGCACAGATACGCAGTATTTT.

This clonotype was picked up many times. The chain recombines TRBV20-1 with TRBJ2-5; possibly TRBD1 for D (6 bases). V gave up 4 bases and J gave up 0 bases, with 18 bases separating them. CDR1 DFQATT and CDR2 SNEGSKA come from the germline V gene (reference sequence). This CDR3 comprises 16 residues. As DNA, the CDR3 is TGCAGTGCTACCAATCCTAATTCAGGGGACCAAGAGACCCAGTACTTC. It encodes CSATNPNSGDQETQYF.

A few counts support this clonotype. The chain couples TRBV5-1 to TRBJ1-1; a weak D match, TRBD1 (6 bases). Trimming took off 0 bases at V and 6 bases at J, with 9 bases between the two ends. The CDR3 runs to 13 residues. Per the germline V gene, CDR1 is SGHRS and CDR2 is YFSETQ. CDR3 nucleotides: TGCGCCAGCAGCTTGGGATCAGGGGCTGAAGCTTTCTTT. Its translation: CASSLGSGAEAFF.

The chain joins TRBV5-8 to TRBJ2-2; D could derive from TRBD1 or TRBD2 (5 bases each). V lost 1 base, J lost 6 bases, and 19 bases lay in between. The CDR3 extends over 17 amino acids. The germline V gene has CDR1 SGHTS and CDR2 YDEGEE. In DNA form, the CDR3 reads TGTGCCAGCAGCTTGTTCGAGGGGCCCGGCGGTTCCGGGGAGCTGTTTTTT. Residues: CASSLFEGPGGSGELFF.

This clonotype was seen repeatedly, ten times or more. The chain is built from TRBV7-9 and TRBJ1-1, with a tentative D call TRBD1 (6 bases). Germline CDR1 is SEHNR and CDR2 is FQNEAQ (reference sequence). The CDR3 has 12 amino acids. V was pared by 5 bases and J by 7 bases, with 11 bases between. Here the CDR3 DNA reads TGTGCCAGCAGCCTACAGGGCGATGAAGCTTTCTTT. Amino acid sequence: CASSLQGDEAFF.

The chain uses TRBV10-3 and TRBJ1-3, with a weak D call TRBD1 (6 bases). Per the germline V gene, CDR1 is ENHRY and CDR2 is SYGVKD. The CDR3 has 13 residues. The V and J ends lost 10 bases and 4 bases respectively, with 14 bases between them. The CDR3 sequence is CATLKGEGNTIYF. CDR3 coding DNA: TGTGCCACCTTAAAGGGGGAAGGAAACACCATATATTTT.

In its sample, this clonotype was seen many times. The chain couples TRBV12-3 or TRBV12-4 to TRBJ1-1; 7 bases are a match to TRBD1. After removal of 6 bases from V and 1 base from J, the junction contained 5 bases not matched to a gene. The CDR3 totals 14 residues. CDR3 region: CASRRGQPNTEAFF. CDR3 in DNA: TGTGCCAGCAGGCGGGGACAGCCGAACACTGAAGCTTTCTTT.

This clonotype was seen only a few times. V usage is TRBV4-1 and J usage is TRBJ1-2, with 8 bases aligning to TRBD1. Unmatched junction bases numbered 11, after V lost 4 bases and J lost 4 bases. Germline CDR1 and CDR2: MGHRA and YSYEKL. This CDR3 spans 16 amino acids. The CDR3 sequence: CASSPRGQGKGYGYTF. CDR3 bases: TGCGCCAGCAGCCCTCGTGGACAGGGAAAGGGCTATGGCTACACCTTC.

This clonotype was detected only a few times. At one end the junction does not follow the germline gene, possibly because of a read error. The J gene is TRBJ1-6, the V gene TRBV5-1; D ambiguous. The CDR3 consists of 14 residues. Looked up from germline, CDR1 is SGHRS and CDR2 is YFSETQ. The chain's CDR3 is CASSLEGPNSPLHF. The CDR3 coding sequence is TGCGCCAGCAGCTTGGAAGGTCCTAATTCACCCCTACACTTT.

This clonotype was counted ten times or more. J is TRBJ1-5 and V is TRBV20-1; D remains unclear. The CDR3 runs to 13 residues. V lost 0 bases and J 5 bases, leaving 8 bases between the germline ends. The germline V gene has CDR1 DFQATT and CDR2 SNEGSKA (reference sequence). The CDR3 bases are TGCAGTGCTAGAGACAACGTCTATCAGCCCCAGCATTTT. It specifies CSARDNVYQPQHF.

The chain couples TRBV5-1 to TRBJ1-4, with a weak D call TRBD1 (5 bases). The CDR3 consists of 14 residues. V was clipped by 9 bases and J by 4 bases, with 16 bases between them. Germline V gene lookup returns CDR1 SGHRS and CDR2 YFSETQ. The CDR3 region has the DNA TGCGCCACTAGGGGAGGCGGCGGTAATGAAAAACTGTTTTTT. Encoded protein: CATRGGGGNEKLFF.

In this sample, this clonotype turned up many times. This chain links TRBV5-1 with TRBJ2-3, with 7 bases identical to TRBD2. Germline values: CDR1 SGHRS, CDR2 YFSETQ. This CDR3 region has 16 residues. V was pared by 0 bases and J by 4 bases, with 8 bases of the junction left unmatched. The CDR3 sequence is CASSLGIRLASDTQYF. CDR3 sequence (DNA): TGCGCCAGCAGCTTGGGGATCAGACTAGCATCAGATACGCAGTATTTT.

This clonotype has ten or more counts. The chain recombines TRBV4-2 with TRBJ1-6, with 7 bases matching TRBD1. Per germline, CDR1 LGHNA and CDR2 YNFKEQ. The CDR3 extends over 15 amino acids. Trimming cost V 2 bases and J 9 bases; bases outside gene matches: 7. The DNA of the CDR3 is TGTGCCAGCAGCCAATCTACAGGGGTGAGTTCACCCCTCCACTTT. As protein: CASSQSTGVSSPLHF.

This clonotype was observed a handful of times. The V and J genes are TRBV5-1 and TRBJ2-1; the match to TRBD1 covers 7 bases. Looked up from germline, CDR1 is SGHRS and CDR2 is YFSETQ. The CDR3 covers 14 residues. The V gene end was trimmed by 1 base and the J gene end by 3 bases; junction bases not matched to a gene: 1. The CDR3 sequence is CASSLRDSYNEQFF. CDR3 nucleotides: TGCGCCAGCAGCTTGAGGGACAGCTACAATGAGCAGTTCTTC.

This clonotype appeared many times. The rearrangement links TRBV5-1 to TRBJ2-3; 11 bases fit TRBD2. V trimming: 1 base; J trimming: 2 bases; junction bases outside the gene matches: 3. This CDR3 contains 16 residues. Germline V gives CDR1 SGHRS, CDR2 YFSETQ. CDR3 nucleotides: TGCGCCAGCAGCTTGTTAGCGGGGGGGCTCACAGATACGCAGTATTTT. As protein: CASSLLAGGLTDTQYF.

This clonotype was seen a handful of times. The rearrangement joins TRBV7-9 to TRBJ1-4; 7 nucleotides agree with TRBD1. V gave up 5 bases and J gave up 8 bases; unmatched junction bases: 20. From germline, CDR1 is SEHNR and CDR2 FQNEAQ (reference sequence). The CDR3 has 18 residues. Here the CDR3 reads CASSPMKYQGGADEKLFF. The CDR3 bases are TGTGCCAGCAGCCCCATGAAATACCAGGGGGGCGCGGACGAAAAACTGTTTTTT.

The sample holds many counts of this clonotype. The chain has TRBV29-1 and TRBJ1-1; no reliable D call. The CDR3 sequence is 12 residues long. The V gene lost 8 bases and the J gene lost 4 bases, with 14 bases spanning the gap. From germline, CDR1 is SQVTM and CDR2 ANQGSEA. CDR3 sequence: CSRAGPGTEAFF. CDR3 bases: TGCAGCCGCGCCGGCCCGGGCACTGAAGCTTTCTTT.

This clonotype was observed at least ten times. The chain uses TRBV6-1 and TRBJ1-4, with D possibly being TRBD1 (5 bases). The CDR3 spans 11 residues. The V and J ends lost 8 bases and 8 bases respectively, with 9 bases between them. The V gene's germline CDR1 is MNHNS and CDR2 SASEGT. CDR3: CASGTPEKLFF. The CDR3 DNA reads as TGTGCCAGCGGGACGCCGGAAAAACTGTTTTTT.

This clonotype showed up many times. J is TRBJ1-4 and V is TRBV10-3, with a possible D match to TRBD1 (5 bases). V was shortened by 3 bases and J by 8 bases, with 10 bases between the two germline ends. This CDR3 has 13 amino acids. Germline assignment: CDR1 ENHRY and CDR2 SYGVKD. The CDR3 bases are TGTGCCATCAGTGACAGGGTCGGGGAAAAACTGTTTTTT. It codes for CAISDRVGEKLFF.

This clonotype was observed at least ten times. V is TRBV6-5 and J is TRBJ1-5; D may be TRBD1 (5 bases). This CDR3 has 14 residues. V gave up 2 bases and J gave up 6 bases, with 11 bases separating them. The germline gives CDR1 MNHEY, CDR2 SVGAGI. CDR3 region: CASSYTQGSQPQHF. CDR3 in DNA: TGTGCCAGCAGTTACACCCAGGGCAGTCAGCCCCAGCATTTT.

This clonotype was observed at least ten times. The chain uses TRBV3-1 and TRBJ1-1; D remains ambiguous. The CDR3 runs 11 residues. Germline values: CDR1 LGHDT, CDR2 YNNKEL (reference sequence). The V end was cut by 5 bases, the J end by 4 bases, with 5 bases between. The CDR3 sequence: CASSRRTEAFF. The CDR3 DNA sequence: TGTGCCAGCAGCAGACGCACTGAAGCTTTCTTT.

The table lists this clonotype with many counts. The rearrangement uses TRBV6-5 and TRBJ2-5; 7 positions agree with TRBD1. CDR3 length: 14 amino acids. Germline V gene sequence: CDR1 MNHEY, CDR2 SVGAGI. Trimming at V came to 0 bases and at J to 7 bases, leaving 5 bases not matched to a gene. The CDR3 loop reads CASSYSGQVGTQYF. CDR3 nucleotides: TGTGCCAGCAGTTACTCAGGACAGGTGGGGACCCAGTACTTC.

The table lists this clonotype with a few counts. At one end the junction does not follow the germline gene, possibly because of a read error. This sequence joins TRBV24-1 and TRBJ1-5; perhaps TRBD1 as D (5 bases). The CDR3 is 16 amino acids. Germline V CDR1 and CDR2: KGHDR, SFDVKD. CDR3 region: CATSDHGQGRPGTQNF. The CDR3 DNA reads as TGTGCCACCAGTGACCACGGGCAGGGACGGCCGGGGACCCAGAATTTT.

A remark on this clonotype: One junction end disagrees with the germline gene, perhaps due to a read error. V gene TRBV6-6 combines with J gene TRBJ1-5, with D uncertain. CDR3 length: 12 amino acids. Germline V gene data show CDR1 as MNHNY and CDR2 as SVGAGI (reference sequence). This CDR3 reads CASSLVSEPQNF. CDR3 in DNA: TGTGCCAGCAGTCTCGTATCCGAGCCCCAGAATTTT.

The sample holds many counts of this clonotype. The V call is TRBV12-3 or TRBV12-4, the J call TRBJ2-3; a weak D match, TRBD2 (6 bases). The CDR3 is 17 residues long. The V end was cut by 4 bases, the J end by 0 bases, with 17 bases between. CDR3 bases: TGTGCCAGCAGTTCTGGGTCCGGGACTTCTAGCACAGATACGCAGTATTTT. This codes for CASSSGSGTSSTDTQYF.

This clonotype has at least ten counts. V and J are TRBV11-1 and TRBJ1-1; no definite D call. The V gene lost 4 bases and the J gene lost 1 base, with 10 bases spanning the gap. The CDR3 contains 14 residues. CDR1 and CDR2 (germline): SGHAT, FQDESV (reference sequence). CDR3 sequence reads: CASSSQEGNTEAFF. The CDR3 DNA sequence: TGTGCCAGCAGCTCTCAGGAGGGGAACACTGAAGCTTTCTTT.

Many counts were recorded for this clonotype. The chain uses TRBV20-1 and TRBJ1-5; D gene ambiguous. CDR1 is DFQATT, CDR2 SNEGSKA, per germline (reference sequence). V lost 2 bases to trimming and J lost 1 base, with 3 bases between them. The CDR3 extends over 12 amino acids. CDR3 region: CSARRSNQPQHF. The CDR3 DNA is TGCAGTGCTAGAAGAAGCAATCAGCCCCAGCATTTT.

This clonotype was recorded many times. V usage is TRBV5-6 and J usage is TRBJ1-4; D not certain. From germline, CDR1 is SGHDT and CDR2 YYEEEE. The CDR3 runs 12 residues. With 1 base removed from V and 6 bases from J, the gap between germline ends came to 4 bases. Here the CDR3 reads CASSLSDEKLFF. CDR3 sequence (DNA): TGTGCCAGCAGCTTGAGCGATGAAAAACTGTTTTTT.

This clonotype was recorded at least ten times. The chain recombines TRBV5-1 with TRBJ2-7; D is unresolved. Deletions cut 1 base from V and 1 base from J, with 6 bases between. The CDR3 contains 13 residues. Per the germline V gene, CDR1 is SGHRS and CDR2 is YFSETQ. The CDR3 reads CASSLKDSYEQYF. The DNA for the CDR3 is TGCGCCAGCAGCTTGAAGGATTCCTACGAGCAGTACTTC.